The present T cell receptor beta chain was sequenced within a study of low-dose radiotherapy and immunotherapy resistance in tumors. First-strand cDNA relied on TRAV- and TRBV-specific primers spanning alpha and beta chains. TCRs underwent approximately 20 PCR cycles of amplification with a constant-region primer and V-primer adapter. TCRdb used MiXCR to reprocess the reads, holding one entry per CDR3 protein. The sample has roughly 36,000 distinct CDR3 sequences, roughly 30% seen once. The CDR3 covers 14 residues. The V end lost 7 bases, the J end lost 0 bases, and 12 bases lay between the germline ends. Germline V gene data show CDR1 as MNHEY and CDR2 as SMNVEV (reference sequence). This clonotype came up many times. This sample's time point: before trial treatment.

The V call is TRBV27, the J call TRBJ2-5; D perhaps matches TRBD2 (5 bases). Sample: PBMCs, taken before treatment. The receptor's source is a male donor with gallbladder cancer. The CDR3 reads CASTPPGNQETQYF. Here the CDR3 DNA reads TGTGCCAGCACCCCTCCGGGGAACCAAGAGACCCAGTACTTC.